The 9 T cell receptor beta chains in this list originate from one sample, sequenced in a study of T-cell memory formation after mild COVID-19. A single record per CDR3 protein comes from TCRdb applying MiXCR to the 5' RACE reads. The repertoire holds under 200,000 distinct CDR3 sequences, roughly 10% seen once, with 3% to 4% in the top ten. The sequenced sample consisted of PBMCs or a T cell subset sorted from them (not recorded which). The receptors shown here come from a man aged 18-30 years who had mild COVID-19 (a few samples of this study predate the infection). Cell type and time point are not known.

This clonotype has a count of ten or more. V usage is TRBV7-2 and J usage is TRBJ2-3, with 8 bases identical to TRBD1. CDR3 length: 13 residues. Per the germline V gene, CDR1 is SGHTA and CDR2 is FQGNSA. Trimming cost V 5 bases and J 4 bases; bases outside gene matches: 2. This CDR3 reads CASSRQGSDTQYF. The CDR3 coding sequence is TGTGCCAGCAGCAGACAGGGGTCAGATACGCAGTATTTT.

This clonotype was observed a handful of times. The V call is TRBV5-1, the J call TRBJ1-2; a possible D gene is TRBD1 (6 bases). Germline-derived CDR1 and CDR2 are SGHRS and YFSETQ. CDR3 length equals 16 residues. Trimming shortened V by 1 base and J by 8 bases, and 21 bases separated the two germline ends. CDR3 DNA: TGCGCCAGCAGCTTGACCGGAGGAGGACAGAAGCGGGGCTACACCTTC. It encodes CASSLTGGGQKRGYTF.

This rearrangement joins TRBV18 to TRBJ1-1; a possible D gene is TRBD1 (5 bases). CDR1 is KGHSH, CDR2 LQKENI, per germline. The CDR3 totals 16 residues. V was cut by 2 bases and J by 1 base, with 14 bases left in between. CDR3 in amino acids: CASSPAMGRTNTEAFF. The CDR3 DNA follows: TGTGCCAGCTCACCAGCCATGGGACGGACGAACACTGAAGCTTTCTTT. Drawing the rest from reference TRBV18 and TRBJ1-1, the complete variable domain is NAGVMQNPRHLVRRRGQEARLRCSPMKGHSHVYWYRQLPEEGLKFMVYLQKENIIDESGMPKERFSAEFPKEGPSILRIQQVVRGDSAAYFCASSPAMGRTNTEAFFGQGTRLTVV.

This clonotype was counted between two and nine times. This chain links TRBV20-1 with TRBJ2-1, with 14 nucleotides matching TRBD2. The V gene's germline CDR1 is DFQATT and CDR2 SNEGSKA (reference sequence). Trimming at V came to 6 bases and at J to 7 bases, leaving 11 bases not matched to a gene. This CDR3 is built from 16 residues. Here the CDR3 DNA reads TGCAGTGCCACGGGACTAGCGGGGGCGACACGGAATGAGCAGTTCTTC. Protein sequence: CSATGLAGATRNEQFF.

The rearrangement uses TRBV20-1 and TRBJ2-7; D is unclear. The CDR3 is made up of 12 amino acids. V lost 3 bases to trimming and J lost 4 bases, with 10 bases between them. The germline gives CDR1 DFQATT, CDR2 SNEGSKA (reference sequence). CDR3 sequence reads: CSARGSRYEQYF. The CDR3 DNA is TGCAGTGCTAGGGGTTCGCGATACGAGCAGTACTTC.

This clonotype was seen only a few times. This sequence joins TRBV4-3 and TRBJ1-1; D remains unclear. In germline, CDR1 is LGHNA, CDR2 YSLEER. Trimming stripped 0 bases from V and 0 bases from J, with 5 bases between. This CDR3 has 14 amino acids. The CDR3 coding sequence is TGCGCCAGCAGCCAAGATGGGGTGAACACTGAAGCTTTCTTT. Its protein is CASSQDGVNTEAFF.

This clonotype was seen many times. The chain carries TRBV7-2 and TRBJ2-1; 7 bases are a match to TRBD1. V lost 1 base to trimming and J lost 2 bases; unmatched junction nucleotides: 2. This CDR3 is built from 15 residues. Germline CDR1 and CDR2: SGHTA and FQGNSA. As DNA, the CDR3 is TGTGCCAGCAGCTTAGGACAGGGAGCCTACAATGAGCAGTTCTTC. It specifies CASSLGQGAYNEQFF.

This sequence joins TRBV20-1 and TRBJ2-2; D possibly matches TRBD1 or TRBD2 (7 bases each). CDR3 length: 13 residues. Between the trimmed V and J ends, which lost 5 bases and 4 bases, there was a span of 11 bases. The germline gives CDR1 DFQATT, CDR2 SNEGSKA (reference sequence). DNA for the CDR3: TGCAGTGCTTGCAGGGGGGGCACCGGGGAGCTGTTTTTT. Its translation: CSACRGGTGELFF.

This clonotype came up a few times. This sequence joins TRBV2 and TRBJ2-3; D tentatively fits TRBD1 or TRBD2 (6 bases each). Germline V gene lookup returns CDR1 SNHLY and CDR2 FYNNEI. V was clipped by 5 bases and J by 6 bases, with 18 bases between them. This CDR3 has 15 amino acids. This CDR3 is CASSPYGQGRDTQYF. The CDR3 DNA follows: TGTGCCAGCAGTCCGTATGGGCAGGGGAGGGATACGCAGTATTTT.